The entry below gives a single TCR beta chain sequence along with its context. For the second PCR, which ran for about 6 to 12 cycles, a sample-barcoded 5' primer and a J-beta primer mix were used. TCRdb analysed the 5' RACE reads with MiXCR anew, one entry per CDR3 protein. The table includes 1.2 million to 1.5 million distinct CDR3 sequences, 35% to 45% detected once. The sample originates from a study of blood T cells in healthy people across ages. Per the germline V gene, CDR1 is DFQATT and CDR2 is SNEGSKA (reference sequence). This CDR3 is 15 amino acids long. The chain combines TRBV20-1 with TRBJ2-7; 9 bases are shared with TRBD1. The closer fit of TRBJ2-5 to the DNA end suggests the J call may be wrong. Sequenced input: blood. The source is a woman under 30 in good health. The chain's CDR3 is CSAPRWDRDRETQYF. CDR3 DNA: TGCAGTGCCCCGAGATGGGACAGGGACAGGGAGACCCAGTACTTC.